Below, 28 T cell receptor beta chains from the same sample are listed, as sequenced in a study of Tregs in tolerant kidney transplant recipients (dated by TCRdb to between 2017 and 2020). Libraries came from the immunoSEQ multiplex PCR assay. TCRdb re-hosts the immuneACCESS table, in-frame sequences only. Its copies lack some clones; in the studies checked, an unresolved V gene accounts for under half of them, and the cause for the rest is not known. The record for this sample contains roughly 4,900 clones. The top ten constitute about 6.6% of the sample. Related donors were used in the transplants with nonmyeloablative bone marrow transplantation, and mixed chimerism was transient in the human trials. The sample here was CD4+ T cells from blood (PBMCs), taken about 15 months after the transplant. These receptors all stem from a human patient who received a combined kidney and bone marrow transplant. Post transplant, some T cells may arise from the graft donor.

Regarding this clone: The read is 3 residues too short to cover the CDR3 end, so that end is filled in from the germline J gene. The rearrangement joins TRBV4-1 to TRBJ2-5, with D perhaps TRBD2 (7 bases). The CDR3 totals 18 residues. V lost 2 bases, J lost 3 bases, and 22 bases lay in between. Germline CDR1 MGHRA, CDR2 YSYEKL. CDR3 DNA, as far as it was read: TGCGCCAGCAGCCAAAAATTTACCCACGGGGGGCGGGAAGAGACC. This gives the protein CASSQKFTHGGREET. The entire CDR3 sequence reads CASSQKFTHGGREETQYF.

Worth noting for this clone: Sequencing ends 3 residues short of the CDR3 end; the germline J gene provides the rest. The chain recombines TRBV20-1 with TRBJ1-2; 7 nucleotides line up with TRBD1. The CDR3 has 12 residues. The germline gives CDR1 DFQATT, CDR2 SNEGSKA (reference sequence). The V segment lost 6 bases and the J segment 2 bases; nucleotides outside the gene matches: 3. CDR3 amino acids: CSAPTGNYGYTF. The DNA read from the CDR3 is TGCAGTGCCCCGACAGGGAACTATGGC.

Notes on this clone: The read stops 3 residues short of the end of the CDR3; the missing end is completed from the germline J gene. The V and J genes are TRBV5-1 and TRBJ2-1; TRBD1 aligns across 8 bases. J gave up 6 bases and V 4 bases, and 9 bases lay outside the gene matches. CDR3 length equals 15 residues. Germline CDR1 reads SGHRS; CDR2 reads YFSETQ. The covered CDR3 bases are TGCGCCAGCAGCCGTCGGGTCACAGGGGGCAATGAG. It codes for CASSRRVTGGNE. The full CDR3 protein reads CASSRRVTGGNEQFF.

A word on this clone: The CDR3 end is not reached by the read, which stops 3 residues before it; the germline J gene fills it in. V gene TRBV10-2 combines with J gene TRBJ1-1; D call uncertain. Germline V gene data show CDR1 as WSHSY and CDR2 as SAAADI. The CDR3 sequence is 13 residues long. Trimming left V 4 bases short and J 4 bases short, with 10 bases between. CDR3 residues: CASSADSGTEAFF. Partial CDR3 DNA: TGCGCCAGCAGTGCGGATTCGGGCACTGAA.

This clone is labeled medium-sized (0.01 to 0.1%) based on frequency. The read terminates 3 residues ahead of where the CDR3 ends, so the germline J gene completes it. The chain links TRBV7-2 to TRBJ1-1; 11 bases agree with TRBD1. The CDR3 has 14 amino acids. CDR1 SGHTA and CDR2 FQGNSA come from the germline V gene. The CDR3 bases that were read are TGTGCCAGCAGCCCCGGACAGGGGGCGGGAGAA. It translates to CASSPGQGAGE. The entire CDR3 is CASSPGQGAGEAFF.

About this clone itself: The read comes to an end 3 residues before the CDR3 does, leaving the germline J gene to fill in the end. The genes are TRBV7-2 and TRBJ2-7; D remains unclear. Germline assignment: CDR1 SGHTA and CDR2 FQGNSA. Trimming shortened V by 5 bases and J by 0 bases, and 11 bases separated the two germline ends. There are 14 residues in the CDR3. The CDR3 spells CASSLVSNSYEQYF. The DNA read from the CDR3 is TGTGCCAGCAGCCTAGTGTCCAACTCCTACGAG.

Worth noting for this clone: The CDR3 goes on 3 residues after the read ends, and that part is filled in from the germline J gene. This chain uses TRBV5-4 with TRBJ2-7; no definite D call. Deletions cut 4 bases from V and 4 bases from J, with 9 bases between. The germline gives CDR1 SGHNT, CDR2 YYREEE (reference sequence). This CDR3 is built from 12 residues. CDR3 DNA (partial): TGTGCCAGCAGCACCTCAGGATACGAG. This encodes CASSTSGYE. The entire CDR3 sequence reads CASSTSGYEQYF.

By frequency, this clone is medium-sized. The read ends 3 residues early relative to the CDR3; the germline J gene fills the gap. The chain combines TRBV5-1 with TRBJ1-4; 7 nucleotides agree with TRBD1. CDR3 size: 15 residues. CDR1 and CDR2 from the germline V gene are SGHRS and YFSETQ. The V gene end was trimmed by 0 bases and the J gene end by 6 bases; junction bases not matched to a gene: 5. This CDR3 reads CASSLEGTVHEKLFF. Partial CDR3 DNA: TGCGCCAGCAGCTTGGAAGGGACAGTCCATGAAAAA.

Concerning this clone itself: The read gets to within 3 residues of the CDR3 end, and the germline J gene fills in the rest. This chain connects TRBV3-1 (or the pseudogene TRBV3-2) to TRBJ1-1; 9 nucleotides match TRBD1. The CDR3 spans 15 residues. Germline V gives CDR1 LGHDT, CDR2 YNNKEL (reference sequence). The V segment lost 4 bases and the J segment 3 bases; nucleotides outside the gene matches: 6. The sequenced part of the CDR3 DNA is TGTGCCAGCAGCCCATTGACAGGGGGGGACACTGAA. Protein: CASSPLTGGDTE. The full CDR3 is CASSPLTGGDTEAFF.

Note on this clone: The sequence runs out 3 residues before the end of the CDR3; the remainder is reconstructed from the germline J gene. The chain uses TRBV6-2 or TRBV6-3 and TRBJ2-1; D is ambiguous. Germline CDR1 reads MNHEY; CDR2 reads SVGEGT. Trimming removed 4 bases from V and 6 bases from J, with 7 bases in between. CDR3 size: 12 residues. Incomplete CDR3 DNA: TGTGCCAGCAGTTTACAGAGCAATGAG. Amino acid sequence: CASSLQSNE. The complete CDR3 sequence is CASSLQSNEQFF.

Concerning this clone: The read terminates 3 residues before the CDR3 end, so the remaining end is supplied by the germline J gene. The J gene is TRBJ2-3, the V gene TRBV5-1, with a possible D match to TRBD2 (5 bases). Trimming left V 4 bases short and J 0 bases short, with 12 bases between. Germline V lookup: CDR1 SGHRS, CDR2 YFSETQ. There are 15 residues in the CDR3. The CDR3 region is CASSHGVSSTDTQYF. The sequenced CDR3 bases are TGCGCCAGCAGCCACGGGGTTTCTAGCACAGATACG.

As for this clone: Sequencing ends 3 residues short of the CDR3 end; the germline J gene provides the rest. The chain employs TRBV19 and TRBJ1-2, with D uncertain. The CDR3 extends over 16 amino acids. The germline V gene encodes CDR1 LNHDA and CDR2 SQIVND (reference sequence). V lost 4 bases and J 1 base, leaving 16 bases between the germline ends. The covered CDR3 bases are TGTGCCAGTAGTAGGGCAGCCGAGTCATTTAACTATGGC. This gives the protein CASSRAAESFNYG. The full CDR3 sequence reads CASSRAAESFNYGYTF.

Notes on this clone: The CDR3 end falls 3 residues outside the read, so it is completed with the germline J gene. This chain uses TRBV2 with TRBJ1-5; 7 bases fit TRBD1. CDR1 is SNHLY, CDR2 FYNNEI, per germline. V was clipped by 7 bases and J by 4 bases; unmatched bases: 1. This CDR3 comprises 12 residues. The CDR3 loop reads CASTRGNQPQHF. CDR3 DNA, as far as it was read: TGTGCCAGCACCAGGGGGAATCAGCCC.

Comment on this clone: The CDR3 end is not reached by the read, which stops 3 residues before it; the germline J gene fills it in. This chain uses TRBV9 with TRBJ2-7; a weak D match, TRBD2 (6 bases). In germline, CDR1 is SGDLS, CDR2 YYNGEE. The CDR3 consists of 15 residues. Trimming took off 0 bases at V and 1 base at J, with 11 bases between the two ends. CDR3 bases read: TGTGCCAGCAGCGTAGGACGTGGGGGGTCCTACGAG. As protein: CASSVGRGGSYE. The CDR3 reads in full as CASSVGRGGSYEQYF.

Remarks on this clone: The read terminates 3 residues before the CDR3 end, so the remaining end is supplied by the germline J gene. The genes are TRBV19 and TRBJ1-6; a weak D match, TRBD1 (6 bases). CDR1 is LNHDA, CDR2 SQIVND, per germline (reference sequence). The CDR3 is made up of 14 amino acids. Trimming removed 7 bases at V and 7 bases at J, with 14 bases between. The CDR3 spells CASKNRELNSPLHF. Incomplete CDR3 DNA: TGTGCCAGTAAAAACAGGGAGCTCAATTCACCC.

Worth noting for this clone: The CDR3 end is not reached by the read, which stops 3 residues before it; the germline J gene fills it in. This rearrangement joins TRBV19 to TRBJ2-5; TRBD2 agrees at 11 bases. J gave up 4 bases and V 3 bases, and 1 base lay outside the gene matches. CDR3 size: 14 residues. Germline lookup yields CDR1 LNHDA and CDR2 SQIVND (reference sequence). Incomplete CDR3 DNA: TGTGCCAGTAGTATCCTAGCGGGAGGAGAGACC. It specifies CASSILAGGET. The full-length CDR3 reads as CASSILAGGETQYF.

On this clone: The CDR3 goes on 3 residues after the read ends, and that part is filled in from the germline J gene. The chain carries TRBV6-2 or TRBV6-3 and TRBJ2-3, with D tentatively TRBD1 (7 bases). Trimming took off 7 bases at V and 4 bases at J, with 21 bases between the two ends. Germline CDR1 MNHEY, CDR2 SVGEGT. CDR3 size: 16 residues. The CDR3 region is CASIGSPGGLADTQYF. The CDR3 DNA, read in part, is TGTGCCAGCATCGGGTCCCCAGGGGGGTTGGCAGATACG.

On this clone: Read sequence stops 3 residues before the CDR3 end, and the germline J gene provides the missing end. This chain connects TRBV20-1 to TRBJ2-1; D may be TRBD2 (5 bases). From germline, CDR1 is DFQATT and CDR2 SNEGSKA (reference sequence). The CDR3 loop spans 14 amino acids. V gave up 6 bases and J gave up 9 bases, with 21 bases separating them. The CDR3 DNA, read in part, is TGCAGTGCGCAGGACGCCACGCGGGCCGGTGAG. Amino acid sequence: CSAQDATRAGE. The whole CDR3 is CSAQDATRAGEQFF.

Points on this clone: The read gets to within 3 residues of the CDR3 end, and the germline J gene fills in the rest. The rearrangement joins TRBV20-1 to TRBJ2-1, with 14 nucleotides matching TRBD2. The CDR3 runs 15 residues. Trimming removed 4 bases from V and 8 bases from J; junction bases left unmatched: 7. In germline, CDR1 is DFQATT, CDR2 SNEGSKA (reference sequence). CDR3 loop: CSATVGTSGGYEQFF. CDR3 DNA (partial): TGCAGTGCTACCGTTGGGACTAGCGGGGGCTATGAG.

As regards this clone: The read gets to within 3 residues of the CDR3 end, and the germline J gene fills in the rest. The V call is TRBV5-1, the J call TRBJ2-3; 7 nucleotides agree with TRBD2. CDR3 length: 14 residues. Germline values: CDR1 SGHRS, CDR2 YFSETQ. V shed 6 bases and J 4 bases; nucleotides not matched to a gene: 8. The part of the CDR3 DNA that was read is TGCGCCAGCACTAGGACTAGGATCCCAGATACG. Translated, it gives CASTRTRIPDT. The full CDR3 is CASTRTRIPDTQYF.

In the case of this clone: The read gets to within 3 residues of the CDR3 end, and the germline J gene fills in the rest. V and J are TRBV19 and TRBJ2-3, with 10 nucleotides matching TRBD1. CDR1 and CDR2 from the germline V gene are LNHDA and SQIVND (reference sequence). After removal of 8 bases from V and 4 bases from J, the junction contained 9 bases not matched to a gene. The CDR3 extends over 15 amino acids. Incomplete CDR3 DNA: TGTGCCAGTGCGACAGGGGGCGCTCGTGCAGATACG. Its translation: CASATGGARADT. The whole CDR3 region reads CASATGGARADTQYF.

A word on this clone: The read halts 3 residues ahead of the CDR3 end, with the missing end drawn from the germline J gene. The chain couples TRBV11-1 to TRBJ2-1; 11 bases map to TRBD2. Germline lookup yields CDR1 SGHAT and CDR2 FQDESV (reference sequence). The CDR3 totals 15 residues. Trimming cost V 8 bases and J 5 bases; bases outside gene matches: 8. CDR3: CASASGGTRNNEQFF. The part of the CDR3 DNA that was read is TGTGCCAGCGCTAGCGGGGGGACTAGGAACAATGAG.

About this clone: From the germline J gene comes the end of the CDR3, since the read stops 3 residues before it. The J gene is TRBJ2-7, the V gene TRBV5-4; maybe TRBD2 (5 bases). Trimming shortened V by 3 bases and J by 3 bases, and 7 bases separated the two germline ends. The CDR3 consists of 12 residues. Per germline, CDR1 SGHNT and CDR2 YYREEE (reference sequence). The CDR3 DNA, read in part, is TGTGCCAGCAGCTCCCGGGGCTACGAG. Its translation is CASSSRGYE. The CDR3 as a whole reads CASSSRGYEQYF.

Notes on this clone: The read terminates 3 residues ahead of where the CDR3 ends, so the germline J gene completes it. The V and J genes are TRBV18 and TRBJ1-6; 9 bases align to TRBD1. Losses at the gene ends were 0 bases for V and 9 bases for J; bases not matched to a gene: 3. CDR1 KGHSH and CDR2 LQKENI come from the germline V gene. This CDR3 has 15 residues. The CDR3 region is CASSPPGQGGSPLHF. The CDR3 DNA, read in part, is TGTGCCAGCTCACCACCGGGACAGGGCGGTTCACCC.

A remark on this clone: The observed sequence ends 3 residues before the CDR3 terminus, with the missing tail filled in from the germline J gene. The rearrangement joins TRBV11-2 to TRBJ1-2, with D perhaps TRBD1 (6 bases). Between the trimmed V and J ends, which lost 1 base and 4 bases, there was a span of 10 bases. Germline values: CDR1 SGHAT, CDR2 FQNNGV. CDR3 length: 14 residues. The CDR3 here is CASSLAQGVYGYTF. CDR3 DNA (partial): TGTGCCAGCAGCTTAGCACAGGGTGTCTATGGC.

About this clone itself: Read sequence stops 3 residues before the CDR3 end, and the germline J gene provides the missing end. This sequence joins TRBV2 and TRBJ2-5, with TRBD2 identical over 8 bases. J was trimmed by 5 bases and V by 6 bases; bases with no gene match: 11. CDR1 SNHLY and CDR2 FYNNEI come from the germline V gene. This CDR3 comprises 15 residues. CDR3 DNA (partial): TGTGCCAGCAGCACCGGGACTAGTGGGCCTGAGACC. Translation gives CASSTGTSGPET. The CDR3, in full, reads CASSTGTSGPETQYF.

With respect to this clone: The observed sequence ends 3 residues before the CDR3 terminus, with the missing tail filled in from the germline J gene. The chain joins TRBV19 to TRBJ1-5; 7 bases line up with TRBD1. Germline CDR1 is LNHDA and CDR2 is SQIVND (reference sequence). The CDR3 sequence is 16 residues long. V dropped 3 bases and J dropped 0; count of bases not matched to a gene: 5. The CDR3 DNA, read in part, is TGTGCCAGTAGTATTGGGCAGGGGGTTAGCAATCAGCCC. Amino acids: CASSIGQGVSNQP. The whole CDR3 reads CASSIGQGVSNQPQHF.

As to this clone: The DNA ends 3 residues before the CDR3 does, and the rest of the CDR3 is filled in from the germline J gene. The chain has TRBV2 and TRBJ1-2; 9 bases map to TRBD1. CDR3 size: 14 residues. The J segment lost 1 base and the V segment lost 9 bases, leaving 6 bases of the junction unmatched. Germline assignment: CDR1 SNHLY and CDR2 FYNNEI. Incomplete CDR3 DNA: TGTGCCAGTAGGACAGGGGCCGGTAACTATGGC. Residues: CASRTGAGNYG. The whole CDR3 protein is CASRTGAGNYGYTF.